The sequence of this TCR beta chain was determined in a study of blood T cell repertoires in COVID-19. About the study: Samples came from the United States, Italy and Spain, spanning acute and convalescent COVID-19. In each case, the material was cDNA or gDNA derived from T cells, B-cell-depleted T cells, or PBMCs.

In the study's own analysis: Nucleated cell counts were estimated from reference gene primer amplification. The table came from immunoSEQ multiplex PCR; TCRdb's copy has only in-frame clones and leaves some out. V, J and clone size derive from that table, while D and trimming were established from the DNA sequence. The profile shows 50,000 to 55,000 clones, roughly 84% of them singletons. V was pared by 4 bases and J by 3 bases, with 14 bases between. The CDR3 covers 15 residues. Germline CDR1 reads SGHRS; CDR2 reads YFSETQ. This TCR was sampled from a man between 45 and 60 years old with active COVID-19. The chain is built from TRBV5-1 and TRBJ2-1; D possibly corresponds to TRBD2 (5 bases). Sequencing used peripheral blood. The CDR3 reads CASSLANSDYNEQFF. CDR3 coding DNA: TGCGCCAGCAGCCTAGCCAACTCGGACTACAATGAGCAGTTCTTC. Based on the CDR3 plus reference TRBV5-1 and TRBJ2-1, the full variable domain is KAGVTQTPRYLIKTRGQQVTLSCSPISGHRSVSWYQQTPGQGLQFLFEYFSETQRNKGNFPGRFSGRQFSNSRSEMNVSTLELGDSALYLCASSLANSDYNEQFFGPGTRLTVL.